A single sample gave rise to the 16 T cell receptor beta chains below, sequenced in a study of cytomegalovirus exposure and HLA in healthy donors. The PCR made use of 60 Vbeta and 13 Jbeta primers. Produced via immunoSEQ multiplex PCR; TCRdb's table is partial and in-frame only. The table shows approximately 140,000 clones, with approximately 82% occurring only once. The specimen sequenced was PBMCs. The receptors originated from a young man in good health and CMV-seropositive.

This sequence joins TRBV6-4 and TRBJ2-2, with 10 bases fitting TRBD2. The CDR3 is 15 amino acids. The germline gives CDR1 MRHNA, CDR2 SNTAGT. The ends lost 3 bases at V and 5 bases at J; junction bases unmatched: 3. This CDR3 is CASSEASGSTGELFF. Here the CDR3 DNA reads TGTGCCAGCAGTGAGGCTAGCGGGAGTACCGGGGAGCTGTTTTTT.

The CDR3 sequence: CASGEAARRPQHF. Here the CDR3 DNA reads TGTGCCAGCGGAGAGGCAGCCCGGAGGCCCCAGCATTTT. This chain joins TRBV6-6 and TRBJ1-5, with D unresolved. The CDR3 covers 13 residues. Germline V gene data show CDR1 as MNHNY and CDR2 as SVGAGI (reference sequence). The germline V and J ends were trimmed by 8 bases and 9 bases, with 17 bases remaining between them.

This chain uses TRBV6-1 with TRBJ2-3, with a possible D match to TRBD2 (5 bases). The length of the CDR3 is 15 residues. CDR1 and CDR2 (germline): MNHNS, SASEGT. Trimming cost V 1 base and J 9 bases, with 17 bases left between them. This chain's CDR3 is CASSEVVASPLTQYF. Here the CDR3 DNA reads TGTGCCAGCAGTGAAGTCGTTGCTAGCCCCCTCACGCAGTATTTT.

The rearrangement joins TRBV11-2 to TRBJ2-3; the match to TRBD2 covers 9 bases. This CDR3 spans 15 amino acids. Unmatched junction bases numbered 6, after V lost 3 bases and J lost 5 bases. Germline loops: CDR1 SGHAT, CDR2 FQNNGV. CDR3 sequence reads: CASSFSGSRVDTQYF. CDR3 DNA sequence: TGTGCCAGCAGCTTTAGCGGGAGTCGGGTAGATACGCAGTATTTT.

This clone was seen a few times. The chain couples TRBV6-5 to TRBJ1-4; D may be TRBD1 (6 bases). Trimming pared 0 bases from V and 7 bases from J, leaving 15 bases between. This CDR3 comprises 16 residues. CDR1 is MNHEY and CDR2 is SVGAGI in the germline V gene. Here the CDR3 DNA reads TGTGCCAGCAGTTACTCGGGGGGCCTAGCGGTTGAAAAACTGTTTTTT. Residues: CASSYSGGLAVEKLFF.

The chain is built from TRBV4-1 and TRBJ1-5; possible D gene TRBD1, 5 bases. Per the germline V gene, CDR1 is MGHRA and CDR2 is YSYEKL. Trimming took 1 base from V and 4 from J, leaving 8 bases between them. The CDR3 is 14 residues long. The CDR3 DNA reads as TGCGCCAGCAGCCAAGTAGGGGCGAATCAGCCCCAGCATTTT. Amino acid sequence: CASSQVGANQPQHF.

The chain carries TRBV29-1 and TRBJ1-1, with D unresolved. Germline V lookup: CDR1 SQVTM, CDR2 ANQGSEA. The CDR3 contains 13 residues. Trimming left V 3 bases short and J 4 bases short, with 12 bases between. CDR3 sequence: CSVEEQAGTEAFF. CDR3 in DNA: TGCAGCGTTGAGGAGCAGGCGGGCACTGAAGCTTTCTTT.

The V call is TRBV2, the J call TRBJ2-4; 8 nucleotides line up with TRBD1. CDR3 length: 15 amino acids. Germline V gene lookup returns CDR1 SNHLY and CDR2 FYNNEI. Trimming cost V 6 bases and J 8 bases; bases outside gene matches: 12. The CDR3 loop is CASRRDRTTIDIQYF. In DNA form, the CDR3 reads TGTGCCAGCAGGAGGGACAGGACCACTATCGACATTCAGTACTTC.

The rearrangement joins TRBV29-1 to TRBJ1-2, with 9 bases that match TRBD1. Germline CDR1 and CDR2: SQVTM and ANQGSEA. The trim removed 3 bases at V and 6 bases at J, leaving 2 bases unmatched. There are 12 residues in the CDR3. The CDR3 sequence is CSVDTGGNGYTF. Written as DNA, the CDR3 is TGCAGCGTTGATACAGGGGGCAATGGCTACACCTTC. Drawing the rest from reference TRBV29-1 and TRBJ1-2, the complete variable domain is SAVISQKPSRDICQRGTSLTIQCQVDSQVTMMFWYRQQPGQSLTLIATANQGSEATYESGFVIDKFPISRPNLTFSTLTVSNMSPEDSSIYLCSVDTGGNGYTFGSGTRLTVV.

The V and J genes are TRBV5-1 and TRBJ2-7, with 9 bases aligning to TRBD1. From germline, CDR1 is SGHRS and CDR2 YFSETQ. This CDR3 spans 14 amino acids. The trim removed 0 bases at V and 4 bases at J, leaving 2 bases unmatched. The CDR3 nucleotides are TGCGCCAGCAGCTTGGACGGGACAGGGTACGAGCAGTACTTC. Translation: CASSLDGTGYEQYF.

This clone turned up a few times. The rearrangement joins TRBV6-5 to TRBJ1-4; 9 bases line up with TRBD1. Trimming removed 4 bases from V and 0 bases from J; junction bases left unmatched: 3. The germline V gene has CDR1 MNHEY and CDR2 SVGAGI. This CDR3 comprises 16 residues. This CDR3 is CASSSQGASTNEKLFF. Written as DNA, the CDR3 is TGTGCCAGCAGTTCACAGGGGGCCTCAACTAATGAAAAACTGTTTTTT.

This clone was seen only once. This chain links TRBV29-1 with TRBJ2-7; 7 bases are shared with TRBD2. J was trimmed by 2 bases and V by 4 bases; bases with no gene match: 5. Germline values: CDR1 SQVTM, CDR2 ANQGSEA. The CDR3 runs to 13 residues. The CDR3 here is CSVVAGLTYEQYF. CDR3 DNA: TGCAGCGTTGTTGCGGGACTAACCTACGAGCAGTACTTC.

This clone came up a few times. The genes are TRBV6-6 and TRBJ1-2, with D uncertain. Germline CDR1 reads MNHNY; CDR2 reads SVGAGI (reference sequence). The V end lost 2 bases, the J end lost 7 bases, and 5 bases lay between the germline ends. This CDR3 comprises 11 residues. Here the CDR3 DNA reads TGTGCCAGCAGTTACAGGAGTGGCTACACCTTC. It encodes CASSYRSGYTF.

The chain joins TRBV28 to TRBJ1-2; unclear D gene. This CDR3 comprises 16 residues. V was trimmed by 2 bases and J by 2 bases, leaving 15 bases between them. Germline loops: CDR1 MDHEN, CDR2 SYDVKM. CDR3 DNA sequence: TGTGCCAGCAGTTTAGAGGGTCCGGGGATGAACTATGGCTACACCTTC. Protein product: CASSLEGPGMNYGYTF.

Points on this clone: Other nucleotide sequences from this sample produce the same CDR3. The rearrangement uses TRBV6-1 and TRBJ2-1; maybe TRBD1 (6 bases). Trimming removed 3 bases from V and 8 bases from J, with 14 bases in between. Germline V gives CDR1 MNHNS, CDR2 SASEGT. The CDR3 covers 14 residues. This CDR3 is CASSDGQGFDEQFF. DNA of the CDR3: TGTGCCAGCAGTGACGGGCAGGGGTTCGATGAGCAGTTCTTC.

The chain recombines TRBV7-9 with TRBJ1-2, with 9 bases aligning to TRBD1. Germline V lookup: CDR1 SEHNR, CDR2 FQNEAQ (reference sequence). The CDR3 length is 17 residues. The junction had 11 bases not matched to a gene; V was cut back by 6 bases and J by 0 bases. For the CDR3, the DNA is TGTGCCAGCAGTGGGGCCGGGACAGGGCGATCTAACTATGGCTACACCTTC. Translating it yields CASSGAGTGRSNYGYTF.